Reported below is one T cell receptor (beta chain). Under the authors' procedure: Cell counts per sample came from amplifying reference gene primers. Measured with immunoSEQ multiplex PCR; TCRdb has only the in-frame clones, and not every one. V, J and clone size derive from that table, while D and trimming were established from the DNA sequence. Of approximately 35,000 clones listed, over 80% are singletons. These data come from a study of blood T cell repertoires in COVID-19. The wider study: The analysed material was cDNA or gDNA that came from T cells, B-cell-depleted T cells, or PBMCs.

Sequencing was done on a sample of peripheral blood. This clonotype originated in a man in his fifties or sixties with active COVID-19.

CDR3: CASSAEYSTDTQYF. The CDR3, as DNA: TGTGCCAGCAGTGCGGAGTACAGCACAGATACGCAGTATTTT. The rearrangement links TRBV27 to TRBJ2-3; D remains unclear. CDR1 and CDR2 from the germline V gene are MNHEY and SMNVEV (reference sequence). This CDR3 is built from 14 residues. Deletions cut 5 bases from V and 0 bases from J, with 9 bases between.